These 23 T cell receptor beta chains originate from one sample sequenced in a study of T cell repertoires in cytomegalovirus infection. TCRdb re-called the reads with MiXCR, one entry per CDR3 protein. This sample yields about 100,000 distinct CDR3 sequences, of which 23% are seen a single time; about two fifths belongs to the top ten. Material for sequencing was CD8+ T cells from PBMCs. These TCRs come from a human donor in good health (CMV status not recorded). Some clones in this sample may be carry-over from other donors' samples.

This clonotype was seen a few times. The rearrangement joins TRBV5-5 to TRBJ2-5; TRBD2 might be the D (5 bases). The CDR3 sequence is 12 residues long. V lost 0 bases and J 9 bases, leaving 9 bases between the germline ends. Germline CDR1 and CDR2: SGHKS and YYEKEE (reference sequence). This CDR3 reads CASSLAGGPQYF. The CDR3 DNA sequence: TGTGCCAGCAGCTTGGCTGGAGGCCCCCAGTACTTC.

This clonotype has only a few counts. The chain uses TRBV20-1 and TRBJ1-2; D gene ambiguous. There are 13 residues in the CDR3. Germline V gene data show CDR1 as DFQATT and CDR2 as SNEGSKA (reference sequence). Trimming took 3 bases from V and 0 from J, leaving 8 bases between them. CDR3 region: CSASIGTNYGYTF. DNA of the CDR3: TGCAGTGCTAGCATAGGGACTAACTATGGCTACACCTTC.

This clonotype was counted only a few times. The genes are TRBV28 and TRBJ2-7, with 9 nucleotides matching TRBD1. Germline V CDR1 and CDR2: MDHEN, SYDVKM. V was pared by 3 bases and J by 5 bases, with 8 bases of the junction left unmatched. The CDR3 has 15 residues. Written as DNA, the CDR3 is TGTGCCAGCAGTTTCGCCCTGGGACAGGGTAACGAGCAGTACTTC. Its protein is CASSFALGQGNEQYF.

This clonotype was seen more than once but under ten times. The chain uses TRBV4-3 and TRBJ2-7; 13 nucleotides match TRBD2. The CDR3 is 18 amino acids. The germline V gene has CDR1 LGHNA and CDR2 YSLEER. V trimming: 1 base; J trimming: 0 bases; junction bases outside the gene matches: 6. Written as DNA, the CDR3 is TGCGCCAGCAGCCAAGGAGCCAGGACTAGCGGGAGCTCCTACGAGCAGTACTTC. This sequence encodes CASSQGARTSGSSYEQYF.

This clonotype has at least ten counts. The chain uses TRBV7-9 and TRBJ1-4, with 7 bases fitting TRBD1. Per the germline V gene, CDR1 is SEHNR and CDR2 is FQNEAQ (reference sequence). J was trimmed by 4 bases and V by 6 bases; bases with no gene match: 14. This CDR3 has 17 amino acids. This chain's CDR3 is CASSSASHGTVNEKLFF. The CDR3 DNA follows: TGTGCCAGCAGTTCCGCATCCCACGGGACAGTTAATGAAAAACTGTTTTTT.

This clonotype was recorded many times. The chain recombines TRBV7-2 with TRBJ2-2; 13 nucleotides agree with TRBD2. The CDR3 runs 17 residues. Trimming cost V 4 bases and J 4 bases; bases outside gene matches: 6. Germline V gene lookup returns CDR1 SGHTA and CDR2 FQGNSA. The CDR3 loop is CASSSGLAGSVTGELFF. As DNA, the CDR3 is TGTGCCAGCAGCTCGGGACTAGCGGGGTCGGTCACCGGGGAGCTGTTTTTT.

This chain links TRBV20-1 with TRBJ2-7; 10 bases fit TRBD2. J gave up 2 bases and V 8 bases, and 3 bases lay outside the gene matches. The CDR3 covers 12 residues. Looked up from germline, CDR1 is DFQATT and CDR2 is SNEGSKA (reference sequence). The CDR3 DNA sequence: TGCAGTTTCCTAGCGGGGGCCTACGAGCAGTACTTC. Translation: CSFLAGAYEQYF.

This clonotype was seen only a few times. The rearrangement uses TRBV29-1 and TRBJ1-5, with TRBD1 matching 10 bases. The CDR3 is 14 residues long. V lost 2 bases, J lost 4 bases, and 2 bases stayed unmatched. Germline V lookup: CDR1 SQVTM, CDR2 ANQGSEA. The CDR3: CSVERTGGNQPQHF. DNA of the CDR3: TGCAGCGTTGAAAGGACAGGGGGAAATCAGCCCCAGCATTTT.

This clonotype occurred a few times. The CDR3 loop is CASSPDNTQYF. The DNA for the CDR3 is TGTGCCAGCAGCCCGGATAATACGCAGTATTTT. The rearrangement joins TRBV7-9 to TRBJ2-3; no clear D. Trimming took 5 bases from V and 7 from J, leaving 7 bases between them. Germline V gene lookup returns CDR1 SEHNR and CDR2 FQNEAQ (reference sequence). This CDR3 comprises 11 residues.

This chain connects TRBV27 to TRBJ2-7, with 12 bases aligning to TRBD1. Trimming at V came to 8 bases and at J to 4 bases, leaving 12 bases not matched to a gene. The CDR3 has 16 residues. CDR1 is MNHEY and CDR2 is SMNVEV in the germline V gene (reference sequence). This CDR3 is CASGRPGQGASYEQYF. The CDR3 DNA reads TGTGCCAGCGGTAGACCGGGACAGGGGGCATCTTACGAGCAGTACTTC.

In its sample, this clonotype was seen a few times. The chain employs TRBV19 and TRBJ2-7; no firm D call. V was shortened by 5 bases and J by 6 bases, with 14 bases between the two germline ends. In germline, CDR1 is LNHDA, CDR2 SQIVND (reference sequence). CDR3 length: 13 amino acids. CDR3 bases: TGTGCCAGTAGTCCCAAGGCTAGGACCGAGCAGTACTTC. Translation gives CASSPKARTEQYF. The full variable domain, in which reference TRBV19 and TRBJ2-7 provide the parts outside the CDR3, is DGGITQSPKYLFRKEGQNVTLSCEQNLNHDAMYWYRQDPGQGLRLIYYSQIVNDFQKGDIAEGYSVSREKKESFPLTVTSAQKNPTAFYLCASSPKARTEQYFGPGTRLTVT.

The chain recombines TRBV12-3 or TRBV12-4 with TRBJ1-1, with D possibly being TRBD1 (5 bases). V lost 6 bases, J lost 4 bases, and 12 bases lay in between. The CDR3 contains 13 residues. The CDR3 bases are TGTGCCAGCAGCCCGCCAGGGTTCACTGAAGCTTTCTTT. It is translated as CASSPPGFTEAFF.

The CDR3 here is CASSPPDIVDTQYF. In DNA, the CDR3 is TGTGCCAGCTCACCACCGGACATCGTGGATACGCAGTATTTT. The rearrangement uses TRBV18 and TRBJ2-3, with D possibly TRBD1 on 5 matching bases. V lost 0 bases and J lost 6, with 10 bases in between. The length of the CDR3 is 14 residues. The V gene's germline CDR1 is KGHSH and CDR2 LQKENI.

V is TRBV4-3 and J is TRBJ2-7; 13 bases are a match to TRBD2. The trim removed 0 bases at V and 3 bases at J, leaving 2 bases unmatched. Germline loops: CDR1 LGHNA, CDR2 YSLEER. The CDR3 has 16 amino acids. CDR3: CASSQEGLAGHYEQYF. The CDR3 DNA is TGCGCCAGCAGCCAAGAGGGACTAGCGGGACACTACGAGCAGTACTTC.

This clonotype has just a few counts. The CDR3 DNA is TGCGCCAGCAGCTTGGAGCTGGGAACAGATACGCAGTATTTT. Its translation: CASSLELGTDTQYF. This chain connects TRBV5-1 to TRBJ2-3; D not certain. Per germline, CDR1 SGHRS and CDR2 YFSETQ. V was shortened by 0 bases and J by 3 bases, with 8 bases between the two germline ends. The CDR3 runs 14 residues.

This clonotype showed up just a few times. This chain joins TRBV27 and TRBJ2-7; 11 nucleotides agree with TRBD1. The V gene's germline CDR1 is MNHEY and CDR2 SMNVEV (reference sequence). J was trimmed by 3 bases and V by 6 bases; bases with no gene match: 4. The CDR3 is 14 residues long. CDR3 DNA: TGTGCCAGCAGGGGGACAGGGGGGGACTACGAGCAGTACTTC. Protein: CASRGTGGDYEQYF.

This clonotype appeared a single time. V is TRBV9 and J is TRBJ2-1; 15 bases fit TRBD2. The V segment lost 4 bases and the J segment 0 bases; nucleotides outside the gene matches: 20. This CDR3 is 23 amino acids long. From germline, CDR1 is SGDLS and CDR2 YYNGEE. CDR3 region: CASSTPSGGAGLAGGISYNEQFF. The CDR3 DNA reads TGTGCCAGCAGCACTCCATCGGGGGGGGCGGGACTAGCGGGGGGTATCTCCTACAATGAGCAGTTCTTC.

CDR3 region: CASSSGTRVDGQYF. DNA for the CDR3: TGTGCCAGCAGTTCCGGGACACGGGTGGATGGGCAGTACTTC. The rearrangement joins TRBV6-2 or TRBV6-3 to TRBJ2-7; weak D call: TRBD1 (6 bases). In germline, CDR1 is MNHEY, CDR2 SVGEGT. The V end lost 4 bases, the J end lost 9 bases, and 19 bases lay between the germline ends. The CDR3 length is 14 residues.

V and J are TRBV6-2 or TRBV6-3 and TRBJ1-5; D is perhaps TRBD1 (5 bases). With 5 bases removed from V and 0 bases from J, the gap between germline ends came to 23 bases. Germline V lookup: CDR1 MNHEY, CDR2 SVGEGT. This CDR3 spans 19 amino acids. The CDR3 sequence is CASSRMDILPENSNQPQHF. The DNA of the CDR3 is TGTGCCAGCAGTAGAATGGACATTCTTCCGGAGAATAGCAATCAGCCCCAGCATTTT.

This clonotype was detected many times. V is TRBV7-3 and J is TRBJ2-6; 9 bases fit TRBD1. Germline V gives CDR1 SGHTA, CDR2 FQGTGA. With 6 bases clipped from V and 4 bases from J, the junction kept 10 bases outside the gene matches. The CDR3 totals 17 residues. The CDR3 spells CASRSGTGPSGANVLTF. DNA of the CDR3: TGTGCCAGCAGGTCCGGGACAGGGCCCTCCGGGGCCAACGTCCTGACTTTC.

The sample holds many counts of this clonotype. The J gene is TRBJ2-1, the V gene TRBV7-9; TRBD2 aligns across 13 bases. Trimming took 5 bases from V and 9 from J; bases not matched to a gene: 10. The CDR3 length is 16 residues. From germline, CDR1 is SEHNR and CDR2 FQNEAQ (reference sequence). The CDR3 is CASSPVGLAGTGEQFF. CDR3 nucleotide sequence: TGTGCCAGCAGCCCCGTGGGACTAGCGGGGACGGGTGAGCAGTTCTTC.

In this sample, this clonotype turned up many times. The chain uses TRBV7-9 and TRBJ1-2; 10 positions agree with TRBD1. This CDR3 region has 15 residues. J was trimmed by 6 bases and V by 1 base; bases with no gene match: 5. Germline values: CDR1 SEHNR, CDR2 FQNEAQ (reference sequence). CDR3 in amino acids: CASSLVGTGEDGYTF. CDR3 bases: TGTGCCAGCAGCTTAGTCGGGACAGGGGAGGATGGCTACACCTTC. The full variable domain, completed using reference TRBV7-9 and TRBJ1-2, is DTGVSQNPRHKITKRGQNVTFRCDPISEHNRLYWYRQTLGQGPEFLTYFQNEAQLEKSRLLSDRFSAERPKGSFSTLEIQRTEQGDSAMYLCASSLVGTGEDGYTFGSGTRLTVV.

This clonotype has only a few counts. This sequence joins TRBV15 and TRBJ2-1; 12 bases line up with TRBD2. The V segment lost 3 bases and the J segment 8 bases; nucleotides outside the gene matches: 11. The V gene's germline CDR1 is LNHNV and CDR2 YYDKDF (reference sequence). This CDR3 spans 17 amino acids. CDR3 coding DNA: TGTGCCACCAGCAGCTTTACTAGCGGGGGGTCCCAATATGAGCAGTTCTTC. It codes for CATSSFTSGGSQYEQFF.